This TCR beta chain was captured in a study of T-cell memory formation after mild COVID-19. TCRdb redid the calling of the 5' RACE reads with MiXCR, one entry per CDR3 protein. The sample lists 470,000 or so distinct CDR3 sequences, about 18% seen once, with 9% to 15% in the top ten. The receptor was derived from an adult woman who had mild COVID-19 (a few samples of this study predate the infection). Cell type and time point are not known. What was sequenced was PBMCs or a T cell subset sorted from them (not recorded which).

The CDR3, as DNA: TGTGCCAGCAGCCCGGCCGCGGTAAACACTGAAGCTTTCTTT. It specifies CASSPAAVNTEAFF. The chain has TRBV7-9 and TRBJ1-1; D is ambiguous. The CDR3 consists of 14 residues. Per the germline V gene, CDR1 is SEHNR and CDR2 is FQNEAQ (reference sequence). V gave up 5 bases and J gave up 2 bases, with 12 bases separating them.